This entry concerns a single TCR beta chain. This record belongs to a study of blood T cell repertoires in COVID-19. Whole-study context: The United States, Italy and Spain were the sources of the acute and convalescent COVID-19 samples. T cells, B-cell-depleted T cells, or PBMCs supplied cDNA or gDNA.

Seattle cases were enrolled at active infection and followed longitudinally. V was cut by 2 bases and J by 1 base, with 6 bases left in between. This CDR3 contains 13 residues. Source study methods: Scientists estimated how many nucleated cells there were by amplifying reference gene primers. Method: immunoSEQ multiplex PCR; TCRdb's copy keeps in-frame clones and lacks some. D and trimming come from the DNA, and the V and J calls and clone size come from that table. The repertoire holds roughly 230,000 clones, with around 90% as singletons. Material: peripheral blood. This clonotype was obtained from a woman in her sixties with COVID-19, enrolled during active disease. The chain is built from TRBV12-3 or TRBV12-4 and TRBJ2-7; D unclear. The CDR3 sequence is CASSLLTSYEQYF. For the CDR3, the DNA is TGTGCCAGCAGTTTATTGACATCCTACGAGCAGTACTTC.